This T cell receptor (beta chain) was sequenced during a study of T-cell reconstitution after alpha-beta-depleted transplantation in children. Study-level points and caveats: Several hundred rapidly expanded clones from non-depleted graft cells reportedly supplied alpha-beta T cells about two months post-transplant. Surviving recipient cells, namely T cells and thymic progenitors, were the source of high day-60 TCRbeta diversity in some patients. The authors attributed T-cell counts and diversity one year after transplant mostly to newly produced T cells.

Unique molecular identifiers were incorporated during preparation of the TCRbeta library. In TCRdb, the PCR reads were re-called with MiXCR into one record per CDR3 protein. This table has roughly 200,000 distinct CDR3 sequences, 11% appearing once. This clonotype appeared many times. Its antigen is currently unknown. The sequence was obtained from a child younger than two with acute myeloid leukemia, due to receive a stem cell transplant. Sequenced material: PBMCs, taken before TCRalphabeta/CD19-depleted stem cell transplant.

The CDR3 reads CASSVIGSGANVLTF. The CDR3 bases are TGCGCCAGCAGCGTCATAGGATCTGGGGCCAACGTCCTGACTTTC. The J gene is TRBJ2-6, the V gene TRBV5-1; D is unclear. Per the germline V gene, CDR1 is SGHRS and CDR2 is YFSETQ. Trimming removed 4 bases from V and 1 base from J, with 9 bases in between. The CDR3 has 15 amino acids.